This section outlines one TCR beta chain sequence together with its context. Antigen specificity is unknown. Relative to the germline gene, one junction end is altered; a read error may explain this. Amplification targeted the TCR beta CDR3 regions, with RNA transcripts as the source material. A first-round RT-PCR used HTBI primers, followed by a second-round multiplex PCR. In TCRdb, the multiplex PCR reads were re-called with MiXCR into one record per CDR3 protein. The sample holds tens of thousands of distinct CDR3 sequences, under 55% seen once. These data are taken from a study of Graves' ophthalmopathy and Graves' hyperthyroidism. Study-level findings and limits: Discrimination between ophthalmopathy and stable hyperthyroidism by a 13-signature model showed about 88% sensitivity and more than 65% specificity.

This CDR3 comprises 15 residues. Per germline, CDR1 SEHNR and CDR2 FQNEAQ (reference sequence). The sequence derives from an adult man with Graves' ophthalmopathy. J is TRBJ2-1 and V is TRBV7-9; either TRBD1 or TRBD2 may fit D (5 bases each). Sequences were obtained from peripheral blood. The CDR3 DNA reads TGTGCCAGCAGCCGGGACCAGAACTCCTACGATGAGCAGTTCTTC. Amino acid sequence: CASSRDQNSYDEQFF.